In this sample, the clone carrying this T cell receptor (beta chain) turned up a few times. What it recognizes is unknown. The source of the sample is a study of identical twins. Study results and limitations: Insertions were fewer in abundant cord blood beta clonotypes, whereas memory repertoires showed none of this pattern. Those out-of-frame alpha sequences shared by twins showed an excess of low generation probability.

V gave up 3 bases and J gave up 3 bases; unmatched junction bases: 9. The CDR3 length is 16 residues. Germline loops: CDR1 SEHNR, CDR2 FQNEAQ (reference sequence). Unique molecular identifiers were present on the cDNA, and a universal primer site came from template switching. TCRdb re-derived calls from the 5' RACE reads in MiXCR, one entry per CDR3 protein. Altogether about 1.7 million distinct CDR3 sequences are present, about 32% being singletons, with the ten largest covering approximately 0.29%. All donors were healthy Caucasians. This rearrangement joins TRBV7-9 to TRBJ2-7; 9 bases line up with TRBD2. The origin of this receptor is a newborn girl in good health. Source material: cord blood. For the CDR3, the DNA is TGTGCCAGCAGCTTCGGGGTAGCGGGAGAGCTCTACGAGCAGTACTTC. The encoded protein is CASSFGVAGELYEQYF. Complete variable domain (other parts from reference TRBV7-9 and TRBJ2-7): DTGVSQNPRHKITKRGQNVTFRCDPISEHNRLYWYRQTLGQGPEFLTYFQNEAQLEKSRLLSDRFSAERPKGSFSTLEIQRTEQGDSAMYLCASSFGVAGELYEQYFGPGTRLTVT.